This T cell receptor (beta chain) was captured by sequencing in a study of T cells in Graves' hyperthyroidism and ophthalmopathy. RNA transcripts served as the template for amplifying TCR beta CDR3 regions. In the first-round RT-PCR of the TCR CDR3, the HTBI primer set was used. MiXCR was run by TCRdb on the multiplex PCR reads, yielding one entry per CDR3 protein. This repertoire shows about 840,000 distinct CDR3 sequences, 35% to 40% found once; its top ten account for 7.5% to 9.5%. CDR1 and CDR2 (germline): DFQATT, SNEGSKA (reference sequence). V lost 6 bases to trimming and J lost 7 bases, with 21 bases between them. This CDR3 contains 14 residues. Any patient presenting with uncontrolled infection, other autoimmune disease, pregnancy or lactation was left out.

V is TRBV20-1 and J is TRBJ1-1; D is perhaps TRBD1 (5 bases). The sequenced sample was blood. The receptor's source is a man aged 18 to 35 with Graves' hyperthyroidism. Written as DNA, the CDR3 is TGCAGTGCCCAGAAAGACCGGGACCGCGATGAAGCTTTCTTT. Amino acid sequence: CSAQKDRDRDEAFF.